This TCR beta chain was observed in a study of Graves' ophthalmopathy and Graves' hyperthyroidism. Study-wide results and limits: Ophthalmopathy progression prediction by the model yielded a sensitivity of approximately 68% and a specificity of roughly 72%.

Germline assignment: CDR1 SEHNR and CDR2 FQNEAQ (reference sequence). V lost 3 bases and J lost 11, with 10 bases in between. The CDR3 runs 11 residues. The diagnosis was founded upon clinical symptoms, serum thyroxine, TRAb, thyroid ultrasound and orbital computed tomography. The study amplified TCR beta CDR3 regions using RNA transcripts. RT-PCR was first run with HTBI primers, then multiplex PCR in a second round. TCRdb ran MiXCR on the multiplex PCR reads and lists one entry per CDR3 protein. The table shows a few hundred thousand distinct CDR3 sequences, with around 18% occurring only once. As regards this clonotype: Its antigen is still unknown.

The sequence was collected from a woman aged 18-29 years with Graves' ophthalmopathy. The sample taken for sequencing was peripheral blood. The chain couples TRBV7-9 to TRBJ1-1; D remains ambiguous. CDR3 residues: CASSFGPTAFF. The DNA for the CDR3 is TGTGCCAGCAGCTTCGGTCCGACGGCTTTCTTT. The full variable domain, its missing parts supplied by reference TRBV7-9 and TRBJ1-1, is DTGVSQNPRHKITKRGQNVTFRCDPISEHNRLYWYRQTLGQGPEFLTYFQNEAQLEKSRLLSDRFSAERPKGSFSTLEIQRTEQGDSAMYLCASSFGPTAFFGQGTRLTVV.